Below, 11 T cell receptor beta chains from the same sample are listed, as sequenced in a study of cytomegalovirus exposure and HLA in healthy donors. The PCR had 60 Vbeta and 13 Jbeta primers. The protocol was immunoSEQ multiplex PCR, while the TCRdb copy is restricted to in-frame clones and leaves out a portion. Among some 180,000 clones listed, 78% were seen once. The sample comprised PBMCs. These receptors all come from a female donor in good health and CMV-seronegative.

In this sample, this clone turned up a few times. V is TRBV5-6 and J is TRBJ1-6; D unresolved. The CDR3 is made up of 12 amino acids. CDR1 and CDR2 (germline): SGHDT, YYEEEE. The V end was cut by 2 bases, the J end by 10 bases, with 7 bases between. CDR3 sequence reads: CASSFPRSPLHF. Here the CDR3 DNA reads TGTGCCAGCAGCTTCCCGAGATCACCCCTCCACTTT.

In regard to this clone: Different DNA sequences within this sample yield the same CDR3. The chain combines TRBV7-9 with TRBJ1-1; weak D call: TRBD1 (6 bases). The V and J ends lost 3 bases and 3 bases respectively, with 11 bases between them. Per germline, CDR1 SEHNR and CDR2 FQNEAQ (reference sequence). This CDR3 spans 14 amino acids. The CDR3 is CASSFGGSDTEAFF. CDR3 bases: TGTGCCAGCAGCTTTGGGGGCTCGGACACTGAAGCTTTCTTT.

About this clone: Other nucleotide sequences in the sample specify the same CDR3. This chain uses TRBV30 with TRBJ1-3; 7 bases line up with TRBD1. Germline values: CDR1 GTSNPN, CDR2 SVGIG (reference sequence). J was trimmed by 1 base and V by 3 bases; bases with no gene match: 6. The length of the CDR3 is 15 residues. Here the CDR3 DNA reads TGTGCCTGGAGCCGGGACAGCGGTTCTGGAAACACCATATATTTT. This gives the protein CAWSRDSGSGNTIYF.

CDR3 sequence: CATNRGDEKLFF. The CDR3 nucleotides read TGTGCCACAAACAGGGGAGATGAAAAACTGTTTTTT. The rearrangement links TRBV2 to TRBJ1-4, with TRBD1 identical over 7 bases. The CDR3 runs to 12 residues. Germline V gene lookup returns CDR1 SNHLY and CDR2 FYNNEI. V lost 10 bases to trimming and J lost 6 bases; unmatched junction nucleotides: 5.

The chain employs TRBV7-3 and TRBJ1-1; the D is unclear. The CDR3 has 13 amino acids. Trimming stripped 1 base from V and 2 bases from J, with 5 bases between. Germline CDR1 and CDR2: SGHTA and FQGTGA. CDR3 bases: TGTGCCAGCAGCTTAATCGTAAACACTGAAGCTTTCTTT. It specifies CASSLIVNTEAFF.

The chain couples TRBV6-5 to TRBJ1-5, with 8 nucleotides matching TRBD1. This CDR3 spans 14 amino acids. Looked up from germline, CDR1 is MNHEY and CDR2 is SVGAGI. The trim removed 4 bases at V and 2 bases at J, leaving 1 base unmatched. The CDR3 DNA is TGTGCCAGCAGTTCAGGGGGCGGCAATCAGCCCCAGCATTTT. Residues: CASSSGGGNQPQHF.

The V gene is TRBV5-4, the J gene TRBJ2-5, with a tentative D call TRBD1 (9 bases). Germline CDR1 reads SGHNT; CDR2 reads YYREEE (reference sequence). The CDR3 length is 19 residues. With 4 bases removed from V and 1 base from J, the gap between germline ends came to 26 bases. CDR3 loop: CASSDRDRELAEFQETQYF. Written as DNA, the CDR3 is TGTGCCAGCAGCGACCGGGACAGGGAACTAGCGGAGTTCCAAGAGACCCAGTACTTC.

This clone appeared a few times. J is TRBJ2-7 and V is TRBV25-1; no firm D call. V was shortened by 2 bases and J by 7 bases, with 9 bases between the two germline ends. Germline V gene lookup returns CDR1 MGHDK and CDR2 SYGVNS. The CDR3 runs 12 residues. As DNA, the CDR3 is TGTGCCAGCAGTGAAGTCGGTCGGGAGCAGTACTTC. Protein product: CASSEVGREQYF.

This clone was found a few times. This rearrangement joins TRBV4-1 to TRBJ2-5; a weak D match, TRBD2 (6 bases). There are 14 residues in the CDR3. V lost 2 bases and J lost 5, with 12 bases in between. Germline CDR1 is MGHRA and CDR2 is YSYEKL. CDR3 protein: CASSQPGLGETQYF. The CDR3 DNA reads TGCGCCAGCAGCCAACCGGGACTCGGGGAGACCCAGTACTTC.

The CDR3 is CAVGQGPYEQYF. The CDR3 DNA reads TGTGCCGTGGGACAGGGACCCTACGAGCAGTACTTC. This rearrangement joins TRBV10-3 to TRBJ2-7, with 9 positions matching TRBD1. The CDR3 totals 12 residues. V lost 11 bases, J lost 2 bases, and 4 bases stayed unmatched. Germline CDR1 and CDR2: ENHRY and SYGVKD.

In DNA form, the CDR3 reads TGTGCCAGCAGCAAAGAGGGGGAGGGCGGGGAGCTGTTTTTT. Translation: CASSKEGEGGELFF. The genes are TRBV21-1 and TRBJ2-2; TRBD2, as called in the table, went unchecked against the DNA. TRBV21-1 is a pseudogene locus. The CDR3 runs 14 residues.